This T cell receptor beta chain is drawn from a study of cytomegalovirus exposure and HLA in healthy donors. Study-wide results and caveats: Accurate predictions that matched the HLA-A and HLA-B alleles of most subjects were reportedly made from TCR beta sequences. Overall, some 160 TCR beta chains were annotated as cytomegalovirus-associated. No immune exposure information besides CMV serostatus was available. The authors later found HLA-associated TCR beta chains more clonally expanded than equally common others.

The CDR3 extends over 14 amino acids. The V end lost 7 bases, the J end lost 1 base, and 13 bases lay between the germline ends. Germline V gene data show CDR1 as MNHEY and CDR2 as SVGAGI. For this clone: Its antigen is not identified.

Amplification used 60 Vbeta primers and 13 Jbeta primers. Assay used: immunoSEQ multiplex PCR; TCRdb lists only in-frame clones, some missing. This table holds about 160,000 clones, 84% found once. The sample consisted of PBMCs. The gene calls are TRBV6-5 and TRBJ1-1, with D unresolved. The clonotype originates from a man in his late teens or twenties in good health and CMV-seronegative. The CDR3 protein is CASTYGAGNTEAFF. CDR3 DNA: TGTGCCAGCACCTACGGAGCCGGGAACACTGAAGCTTTCTTT.